The 13 T cell receptor beta chains below come from one sample, sequenced in a study of blood T cell repertoires in COVID-19. The repertoire was sequenced with immunoSEQ multiplex PCR; TCRdb's copy has only in-frame clones and lacks some. The sample lists about 14,000 clones; roughly 84% were seen once. The sequenced sample was peripheral blood. The origin of the receptors is a woman aged 50 to 60 with active or convalescent COVID-19.

This sequence joins TRBV5-8 and TRBJ1-5; no firm D call. Deletions cut 1 base from V and 0 bases from J, with 5 bases between. Germline V CDR1 and CDR2: SGHTS, YDEGEE. The CDR3 contains 14 residues. The CDR3 DNA follows: TGTGCCAGCAGCTTGTTACTTAGCAATCAGCCCCAGCATTTT. Protein: CASSLLLSNQPQHF.

This rearrangement joins TRBV24-1 to TRBJ1-2, with D possibly matching TRBD1 (5 bases). Per the germline V gene, CDR1 is KGHDR and CDR2 is SFDVKD. There are 12 residues in the CDR3. Trimming stripped 6 bases from V and 2 bases from J, with 6 bases between. The CDR3 DNA reads as TGTGCCACCAGTTCAGGGAACTATGGCTACACCTTC. Protein product: CATSSGNYGYTF.

The chain links TRBV19 to TRBJ1-3; 7 bases align to TRBD1. The CDR3 contains 16 residues. CDR1 is LNHDA and CDR2 is SQIVND in the germline V gene (reference sequence). V lost 8 bases, J lost 0 bases, and 10 bases stayed unmatched. CDR3 nucleotide sequence: TGTGCCAGTGTAGGACAGGTTATCAGCTCTGGAAACACCATATATTTT. Encoded protein: CASVGQVISSGNTIYF.

The chain links TRBV19 to TRBJ1-2; tentative D call: TRBD1 (6 bases). CDR3 length: 18 amino acids. Trimming took 6 bases from V and 1 from J, leaving 24 bases between them. The V gene's germline CDR1 is LNHDA and CDR2 SQIVND (reference sequence). CDR3 sequence (DNA): TGTGCCAGTAGCCAGCCGGGACAAAGAATCTCTTATAACTATGGCTACACCTTC. It is translated as CASSQPGQRISYNYGYTF.

The chain couples TRBV3-1 (or the pseudogene TRBV3-2) to TRBJ2-7, with 10 bases matching TRBD2. The germline gives CDR1 LGHDT, CDR2 YNNKEL (reference sequence). V shed 1 base and J 1 base; nucleotides not matched to a gene: 4. The CDR3 totals 16 residues. Here the CDR3 DNA reads TGTGCCAGCAGCCAAGTGAGAGCGGGAGGGTCCTACGAGCAGTACTTC. Its translation is CASSQVRAGGSYEQYF.

About this clone: This specimen includes other DNA sequences encoding the same CDR3. The chain is built from TRBV18 and TRBJ1-4; 9 bases line up with TRBD1. Trimming took 3 bases from V and 8 from J; bases not matched to a gene: 4. Germline loops: CDR1 KGHSH, CDR2 LQKENI. The CDR3 is made up of 14 amino acids. The CDR3 DNA is TGTGCCAGCTCACCGGGACAGGGTCGGGAAAAACTGTTTTTT. Translated, it gives CASSPGQGREKLFF.

The chain is built from TRBV7-2 and TRBJ1-1; 7 bases agree with TRBD1. Germline lookup yields CDR1 SGHTA and CDR2 FQGNSA. J gave up 3 bases and V 4 bases, and 5 bases lay outside the gene matches. The CDR3 is 14 amino acids. The chain's CDR3 is CASSYLRGDTEAFF. In DNA form, the CDR3 reads TGTGCCAGCAGCTACCTCAGGGGGGACACTGAAGCTTTCTTT.

The chain joins TRBV5-1 to TRBJ1-1; 7 bases map to TRBD1. Looked up from germline, CDR1 is SGHRS and CDR2 is YFSETQ. J was trimmed by 1 base and V by 8 bases; bases with no gene match: 8. The CDR3 is 14 residues long. CDR3 residues: CASAEGAGNTEAFF. In DNA, the CDR3 is TGCGCCAGTGCAGAGGGGGCTGGGAACACTGAAGCTTTCTTT.

This clone was observed a handful of times. As DNA, the CDR3 is TGTGCCAGCAGTAGGGGGACAGGGAAGGATGCAGATACGCAGTATTTT. This codes for CASSRGTGKDADTQYF. J is TRBJ2-3 and V is TRBV28; 9 positions agree with TRBD1. The CDR3 is 16 amino acids. V shed 5 bases, J shed 4 bases, and the junction held 10 bases outside the gene matches. Germline loops: CDR1 MDHEN, CDR2 SYDVKM.

The sample holds one count of this clone. V usage is TRBV12-3 or TRBV12-4 and J usage is TRBJ2-7; D unresolved. V gave up 1 base and J gave up 4 bases, with 5 bases separating them. The CDR3 is 12 residues long. In nucleotides, the CDR3 is TGTGCCAGCAGTTTAGGACTTTACGAGCAGTACTTC. This sequence encodes CASSLGLYEQYF.

The J gene is TRBJ1-2, the V gene TRBV5-1; no definite D call. Germline CDR1 is SGHRS and CDR2 is YFSETQ. The CDR3 is made up of 14 amino acids. V lost 4 bases, J lost 0 bases, and 10 bases lay in between. The CDR3 DNA reads TGCGCCAGCAGCACGGACGGGACTAACTATGGCTACACCTTC. This codes for CASSTDGTNYGYTF.

The V and J genes are TRBV10-3 and TRBJ2-1; D not resolved. The germline V gene has CDR1 ENHRY and CDR2 SYGVKD. V was shortened by 11 bases and J by 2 bases, with 7 bases between the two germline ends. This CDR3 contains 11 residues. The CDR3 loop reads CALEAYNEQFF. The CDR3 DNA follows: TGTGCCCTAGAGGCCTACAATGAGCAGTTCTTC.

The rearrangement uses TRBV11-1 and TRBJ2-3, with 7 nucleotides matching TRBD2. The CDR3 runs to 16 residues. Germline V gene sequence: CDR1 SGHAT, CDR2 FQDESV (reference sequence). V trimming: 2 bases; J trimming: 0 bases; junction bases outside the gene matches: 5. The CDR3 bases are TGTGCCAGCAGCTTACGGAGCGGGGAAAGCACAGATACGCAGTATTTT. This encodes CASSLRSGESTDTQYF.